The clone carrying this TCR beta chain was counted a single time. Antigen unknown. Germline V gene sequence: CDR1 SQVTM, CDR2 ANQGSEA. V was clipped by 1 base and J by 4 bases; unmatched bases: 8. The CDR3 extends over 17 amino acids. PCR involved 60 Vbeta and 13 Jbeta primers. The protocol was immunoSEQ multiplex PCR, while the TCRdb copy is restricted to in-frame clones and leaves out a portion. The sample includes approximately 150,000 clones, around 76% seen only once; the top ten take 1.5% to 1.8%. The data derive from a study of cytomegalovirus exposure and HLA in healthy donors. The study, taken as a whole, reports: Researchers counted 150 to 200 TCR beta chains as cytomegalovirus-associated. A later analysis linked a missense variant in DCLRE1C to the trimming of TCR beta V and J genes. Rarity characterized most TCR sequences, yet some public TCRs appeared in many donors.

The receptor was derived from a man in his forties or fifties in good health and CMV-seronegative. The sequencing input was PBMCs. The chain combines TRBV29-1 with TRBJ2-1; 12 nucleotides align to TRBD2. CDR3 in amino acids: CSVEVGTSGLAYNEQFF. The DNA of the CDR3 is TGCAGCGTTGAAGTTGGGACTAGCGGGCTCGCGTACAATGAGCAGTTCTTC.